The 2 T cell receptor beta chains below were found in one sample sequenced in a study of beta chain features in type 1 diabetes listed by TCRdb under 2018. For these receptors, no antigen is known. Paper-wide results and their limitations: In all four CD4+ subsets, TCRB CDR3 length was moderately but significantly shorter in type 1 diabetes patients.

The receptor library was made with the immunoSEQ multiplex PCR assay. All of the isolated RNA was reverse transcribed with the High Capacity cDNA Reverse Transcription Kit, so expressed TCRB transcripts were sequenced. TCRdb re-hosts the immuneACCESS table, in-frame sequences only. Its copies lack some clones; in the studies checked, an unresolved V gene accounts for under half of them, and the cause for the rest is not known. The sample profile shows approximately 280,000 clones; around 16% of them were found once. Jointly, the top ten make up about 0.014% of the sample. Sequences were obtained from naive CD4+ T cells from blood. This sample's cell subset or site label indicates: true naive CD4+ T cells. The receptors shown here come from a man aged 18-30 years with type 1 diabetes.

The genes are TRBV7-2 and TRBJ2-5; possible D gene TRBD2, 7 bases. CDR3 length: 14 residues. The V end was cut by 0 bases, the J end by 5 bases, with 10 bases between. The germline CDR1 and CDR2 sequences are SGHTA and FQGNSA. The CDR3 bases are TGTGCCAGCAGCTTAGCGGGGGGGCCGGAGACCCAGTACTTC. It yields the protein CASSLAGGPETQYF.

The V gene is TRBV27, the J gene TRBJ2-3; D may be TRBD2 (5 bases). This CDR3 contains 15 residues. V was clipped by 2 bases and J by 2 bases, with 11 bases between them. Germline values: CDR1 MNHEY, CDR2 SMNVEV (reference sequence). CDR3 residues: CASSLEAAPTDTQYF. Written as DNA, the CDR3 is TGTGCCAGCAGTTTAGAAGCGGCCCCCACAGATACGCAGTATTTT.